The 28 T cell receptor beta chains listed next were all sequenced from one sample in a study of regulatory T cells in long-lasting Graves disease. Investigators prepared the TCR beta libraries by applying iRepertoire HTBI primers and Arm-PCR of CDR3 regions. TCRdb re-called the multiplex PCR reads through MiXCR, storing one row per CDR3 protein. The sample yields under 250,000 distinct CDR3 sequences, about 19% seen once. Time point of the sample: newly diagnosed GD, antithyroid drugs for less than 3 months. Extracted RNA from PBMCs served as the source of the TCR library. Sequencing used peripheral blood mononuclear cells (PBMCs), obtained at new diagnosis, from a patient treated with antithyroid drugs. Source of these receptors: a female donor with Graves disease.

This clonotype was seen at least ten times. The CDR3 sequence is CASSTGQLHSPLHF. The CDR3 region has the DNA TGTGCCAGCAGTACCGGACAATTACATTCACCCCTCCACTTT. The V gene is TRBV12-3 or TRBV12-4, the J gene TRBJ1-6; maybe TRBD1 (5 bases). This CDR3 spans 14 amino acids. V was trimmed by 5 bases and J by 8 bases, leaving 13 bases between them.

The sample holds many counts of this clonotype. The genes are TRBV3-1 and TRBJ2-3; TRBD2 is a possible D gene (7 bases). Looked up from germline, CDR1 is LGHDT and CDR2 is YNNKEL (reference sequence). The CDR3 is made up of 15 amino acids. V was pared by 6 bases and J by 8 bases, with 21 bases between. The CDR3 nucleotides read TGTGCCAGCAGGCCAAGAGGCGGGGGCGACGGTACGCAGTATTTT. As protein: CASRPRGGGDGTQYF.

This clonotype was found many times. The chain combines TRBV5-5 with TRBJ2-1, with no clear D. CDR1 and CDR2 from the germline V gene are SGHKS and YYEKEE (reference sequence). The CDR3 totals 12 residues. Trimming left V 4 bases short and J 8 bases short, with 10 bases between. In nucleotides, the CDR3 is TGTGCCAGCAGCCGGTCCGAGGATGAGCAGTTCTTC. It specifies CASSRSEDEQFF.

In this sample, this clonotype turned up many times. The genes are TRBV20-1 and TRBJ2-6; D is ambiguous. V was cut by 6 bases and J by 2 bases, with 11 bases left in between. This CDR3 is 14 amino acids long. The germline gives CDR1 DFQATT, CDR2 SNEGSKA (reference sequence). The DNA for the CDR3 is TGCAGTGCACCTGCCCAGGCTGGGGCCAACGTCCTGACTTTC. It translates to CSAPAQAGANVLTF.

This clonotype came up many times. This sequence joins TRBV9 and TRBJ2-2; possible D gene TRBD1, 5 bases. Trimming left V 3 bases short and J 0 bases short, with 9 bases between. The length of the CDR3 is 15 residues. Looked up from germline, CDR1 is SGDLS and CDR2 is YYNGEE. Here the CDR3 reads CASSGNRSNTGELFF. The CDR3 DNA is TGTGCCAGCAGCGGCAACAGGTCGAACACCGGGGAGCTGTTTTTT.

About this clonotype: A far larger clone is a single base away, which makes a read error likely. The chain has TRBV4-3 and TRBJ2-1; 7 nucleotides line up with TRBD1. The V gene's germline CDR1 is LGHNA and CDR2 YSLEER. The V and J ends lost 0 bases and 10 bases, in that order; junction bases with no gene match: 9. The CDR3 contains 15 residues. The CDR3 nucleotides are TGCGCCAGCAGCCAAGATTACGCACAGGGGTACGAGCAGTTCTTC. Translation gives CASSQDYAQGYEQFF.

This clonotype has ten or more counts. V and J are TRBV28 and TRBJ1-4; 7 bases align to TRBD1. Per the germline V gene, CDR1 is MDHEN and CDR2 is SYDVKM. CDR3 length: 14 residues. The V gene end was trimmed by 6 bases and the J gene end by 8 bases; junction bases not matched to a gene: 9. The CDR3 DNA reads as TGTGCCAGCAGCAAACAGGGGAGGGACGAAAAACTGTTTTTT. It codes for CASSKQGRDEKLFF.

The chain couples TRBV7-3 to TRBJ1-1; D may be TRBD1 (6 bases). Germline CDR1 is SGHTA and CDR2 is FQGTGA. CDR3 size: 14 residues. V lost 5 bases, J lost 1 base, and 11 bases lay in between. In DNA, the CDR3 is TGTGCCAGCAGCGCCCGACAGGAGAACACTGAAGCTTTCTTT. Amino acids: CASSARQENTEAFF.

This clonotype was seen many times. V gene TRBV18 combines with J gene TRBJ2-3; D unclear. The CDR3 runs to 14 residues. In germline, CDR1 is KGHSH, CDR2 LQKENI. Deletions cut 0 bases from V and 0 bases from J, with 4 bases between. This CDR3 is CASSPPSSTDTQYF. In DNA form, the CDR3 reads TGTGCCAGCTCACCACCTTCTAGCACAGATACGCAGTATTTT.

This clonotype was detected only a few times. One base away lies a much larger clone, so this may be a sequencing read error. This sequence joins TRBV11-2 and TRBJ2-3; D call uncertain. Germline V lookup: CDR1 SGHAT, CDR2 FQNNGV. This CDR3 contains 13 residues. In nucleotides, the CDR3 is TGTGCCAGCAGCTCCCCCGACACAGTTACGCAGTATTTT. This encodes CASSSPDTVTQYF.

This clonotype was counted at least ten times. The chain employs TRBV11-1 and TRBJ1-6, with D unresolved. Germline V gene lookup returns CDR1 SGHAT and CDR2 FQDESV (reference sequence). V was cut by 5 bases and J by 6 bases, with 8 bases left in between. This CDR3 is built from 13 residues. The CDR3, as DNA: TGTGCCAGCAGCCGCCTTGGTAATTCACCCCTCCACTTT. It codes for CASSRLGNSPLHF.

In its sample, this clonotype was seen many times. The V gene is TRBV20-1, the J gene TRBJ2-3; TRBD2 matches 9 bases. This CDR3 region has 14 residues. From germline, CDR1 is DFQATT and CDR2 SNEGSKA (reference sequence). With V trimmed by 3 bases and J by 5 bases, 6 bases remained unmatched. As DNA, the CDR3 is TGCAGTGCTAGGATAGCGGGAGTGGGAGATACGCAGTATTTT. It codes for CSARIAGVGDTQYF.

The J gene is TRBJ2-1, the V gene TRBV11-3, with 15 bases that match TRBD2. Germline values: CDR1 SGHNT, CDR2 YENEEA. J lost 7 bases, V lost 4 bases, and 11 bases had no gene match. CDR3 length equals 18 residues. The DNA for the CDR3 is TGTGCCAGCAGCTCCCGAGGACTAGCGGGGGGGCTAAGGAATGAGCAGTTCTTC. Translated, it gives CASSSRGLAGGLRNEQFF.

The table lists this clonotype with many counts. J is TRBJ1-2 and V is TRBV3-1; D is undetermined. Germline CDR1 LGHDT, CDR2 YNNKEL (reference sequence). V lost 5 bases and J lost 2, with 15 bases in between. The CDR3 sequence is 15 residues long. The CDR3 coding sequence is TGTGCCAGCAGCTCCTACGCCCAGAAGAACTATGGCTACACCTTC. Translated: CASSSYAQKNYGYTF.

This clonotype has ten or more counts. The gene calls are TRBV27 and TRBJ2-5; D may be TRBD1 (6 bases). Trimming stripped 4 bases from V and 7 bases from J, with 16 bases between. CDR3 length: 14 amino acids. CDR1 is MNHEY, CDR2 SMNVEV, per germline (reference sequence). CDR3 coding DNA: TGTGCCAGCAGTTCAGGGACAACCGGTCGGACCCAGTACTTC. Translation gives CASSSGTTGRTQYF.

In its sample, this clonotype was seen many times. The V gene is TRBV12-3 or TRBV12-4, the J gene TRBJ1-2, with TRBD1 matching 7 bases. Losses at the gene ends were 3 bases for V and 9 bases for J; bases not matched to a gene: 7. The CDR3 is made up of 13 amino acids. CDR3 amino acids: CASSLEGAQSYTF. DNA of the CDR3: TGTGCCAGCAGTTTGGAGGGGGCGCAAAGCTACACCTTC.

This clonotype was seen at least ten times. V is TRBV24-1 and J is TRBJ2-2; D is undetermined. The V end lost 9 bases, the J end lost 5 bases, and 15 bases lay between the germline ends. The CDR3 covers 14 residues. Germline V gene sequence: CDR1 KGHDR, CDR2 SFDVKD. CDR3: CATGVDGGTGELFF. The CDR3 nucleotides are TGTGCCACCGGGGTCGATGGCGGAACCGGGGAGCTGTTTTTT.

V is TRBV6-2 or TRBV6-3 and J is TRBJ2-2; 15 nucleotides align to TRBD2. V was pared by 5 bases and J by 5 bases, with 9 bases of the junction left unmatched. Germline V gene sequence: CDR1 MNHEY, CDR2 SVGEGT. This CDR3 spans 18 amino acids. CDR3 DNA: TGTGCCAGCAGTACAGGACTAGCGGGGGGGCTACGAACCGGGGAGCTGTTTTTT. This sequence encodes CASSTGLAGGLRTGELFF.

This clonotype was seen repeatedly, ten times or more. CDR3 bases: TGTGCCAGCACCACGGGGGAGGAAAAACTGTTTTTT. It yields the protein CASTTGEEKLFF. The chain employs TRBV2 and TRBJ1-4, with D possibly being TRBD1 (5 bases). V was cut by 7 bases and J by 8 bases, with 11 bases left in between. The CDR3 runs 12 residues. The germline gives CDR1 SNHLY, CDR2 FYNNEI.

This clonotype showed up just a few times. A much larger clonotype is one base distant, so this may be a read error. The V gene is TRBV20-1, the J gene TRBJ1-2; no firm D call. Trimming removed 2 bases at V and 8 bases at J, with 12 bases between. This CDR3 region has 12 residues. Germline V CDR1 and CDR2: DFQATT, SNEGSKA (reference sequence). The DNA for the CDR3 is TGCAGTGCTAGACTGGATACGGACGGCTACACCTTC. Translating gives CSARLDTDGYTF.

This clonotype was counted ten times or more. This chain connects TRBV12-3 or TRBV12-4 to TRBJ1-1; D might be TRBD1 (6 bases). Trimming left V 7 bases short and J 8 bases short, with 23 bases between. The CDR3 extends over 15 amino acids. CDR3 coding DNA: TGTGCCAGCACTAACTCCCTGGGGGCGGACAGAGAAGCTTTCTTT. Its protein product is CASTNSLGADREAFF.

This clonotype has a count of ten or more. V and J are TRBV20-1 and TRBJ1-6; TRBD1 might be the D (6 bases). CDR3 size: 17 residues. V dropped 0 bases and J dropped 0 bases, with 12 bases sitting between them. The germline CDR1 and CDR2 sequences are DFQATT and SNEGSKA (reference sequence). CDR3 sequence: CSARDFGGGSYNSPLHF. The CDR3 coding sequence is TGCAGTGCTAGAGATTTTGGGGGCGGCTCCTATAATTCACCCCTCCACTTT.

The genes are TRBV6-1 and TRBJ1-1, with a tentative D call TRBD1 (5 bases). This CDR3 spans 14 amino acids. V gave up 6 bases and J gave up 1 base, with 12 bases separating them. The germline gives CDR1 MNHNS, CDR2 SASEGT. The CDR3, as DNA: TGTGCCAGCAGGAAAACTCAGGGGAACACTGAAGCTTTCTTT. Residues: CASRKTQGNTEAFF.

The chain is built from TRBV6-2 or TRBV6-3 and TRBJ1-4; no clear D. V was shortened by 0 bases and J by 2 bases, with 7 bases between the two germline ends. This CDR3 is 15 amino acids long. Germline V gene lookup returns CDR1 MNHEY and CDR2 SVGEGT. The CDR3 sequence is CASSYSFGTNEKLFF. Written as DNA, the CDR3 is TGTGCCAGCAGTTACTCGTTTGGCACTAATGAAAAACTGTTTTTT.

This clonotype was observed many times. Here the CDR3 reads CASSTRFGTVSYEQYF. The CDR3 bases are TGTGCCAGCAGCACCCGCTTCGGGACGGTCTCCTACGAGCAGTACTTC. This chain joins TRBV3-1 and TRBJ2-7; D possibly matches TRBD1 or TRBD2 (5 bases each). The germline V and J ends were trimmed by 5 bases and 0 bases, with 17 bases remaining between them. Germline CDR1 reads LGHDT; CDR2 reads YNNKEL (reference sequence). CDR3 length equals 16 residues.

This clonotype was seen at least ten times. The chain has TRBV12-3 or TRBV12-4 and TRBJ2-2; D unresolved. The CDR3 sequence is 16 residues long. With 4 bases removed from V and 6 bases from J, the gap between germline ends came to 18 bases. The CDR3 DNA is TGTGCCAGCAGTTCCGTGGACCACGGGTCCCCCGGGGAGCTGTTTTTT. As protein: CASSSVDHGSPGELFF.

This clonotype was detected ten times or more. CDR3 DNA sequence: TGCAGTGCTAGAGAGTCTACCACCTACGAGCAGTACTTC. This gives the protein CSARESTTYEQYF. The J gene is TRBJ2-7, the V gene TRBV20-1; the D is unclear. Trimming removed 0 bases from V and 2 bases from J, with 8 bases in between. Germline lookup yields CDR1 DFQATT and CDR2 SNEGSKA (reference sequence). The CDR3 has 13 residues.

The rearrangement joins TRBV10-2 to TRBJ2-7; 7 nucleotides line up with TRBD2. Germline V gives CDR1 WSHSY, CDR2 SAAADI. This CDR3 has 16 amino acids. Trimming at V came to 0 bases and at J to 3 bases, leaving 8 bases not matched to a gene. The CDR3 DNA follows: TGCGCCAGCAGTGAGTCCTGGGAGGGGAATAGCTACGAGCAGTACTTC. Translated, it gives CASSESWEGNSYEQYF.